This T cell receptor (beta chain) was captured by sequencing in a study of blood T cell repertoires in COVID-19. TCRdb's copy holds only in-frame clones and misses some; the assay was immunoSEQ multiplex PCR. The data show 200,000 to 300,000 clones, 70% to 90% seen once. Unmatched junction bases numbered 7, after V lost 2 bases and J lost 2 bases. The CDR3 is made up of 18 amino acids. Germline V lookup: CDR1 MNHEY, CDR2 SMNVEV (reference sequence). Patients of the Seattle cohort, enrolled during active infection, were followed longitudinally. The sequencing sample was made of peripheral blood. The chain is built from TRBV27 and TRBJ2-1; TRBD2 aligns across 12 bases. This sequence originates from a woman aged 60 to 75 with COVID-19, enrolled during active disease. The CDR3 spells CASSLGLAGGNPYNEQFF. The CDR3 DNA is TGTGCCAGCAGTTTAGGGCTAGCGGGAGGGAATCCCTACAATGAGCAGTTCTTC.